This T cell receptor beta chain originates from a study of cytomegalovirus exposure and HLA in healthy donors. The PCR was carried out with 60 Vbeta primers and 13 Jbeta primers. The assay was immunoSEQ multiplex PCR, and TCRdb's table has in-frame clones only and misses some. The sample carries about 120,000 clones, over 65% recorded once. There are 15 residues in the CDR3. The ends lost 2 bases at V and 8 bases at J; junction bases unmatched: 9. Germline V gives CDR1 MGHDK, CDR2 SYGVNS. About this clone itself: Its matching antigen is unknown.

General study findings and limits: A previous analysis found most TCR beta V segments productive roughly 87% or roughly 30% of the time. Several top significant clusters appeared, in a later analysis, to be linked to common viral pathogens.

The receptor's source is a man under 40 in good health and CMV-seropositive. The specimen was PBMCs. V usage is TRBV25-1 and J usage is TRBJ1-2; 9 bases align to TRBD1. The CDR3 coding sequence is TGTGCCAGCAGTGAAAGAGGGGGACAGGGTAGGGGCTACACCTTC. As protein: CASSERGGQGRGYTF.